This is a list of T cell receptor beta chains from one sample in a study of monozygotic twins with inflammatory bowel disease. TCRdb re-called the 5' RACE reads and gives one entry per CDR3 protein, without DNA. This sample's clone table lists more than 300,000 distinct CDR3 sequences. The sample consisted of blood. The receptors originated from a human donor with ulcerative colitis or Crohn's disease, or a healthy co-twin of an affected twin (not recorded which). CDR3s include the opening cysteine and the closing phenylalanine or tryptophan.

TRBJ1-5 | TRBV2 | CASSEARTQGAWLGTNSNQPQHF
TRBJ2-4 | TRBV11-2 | CASSLGQGGNIQYF
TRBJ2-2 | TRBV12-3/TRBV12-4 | CASSQLMGTANTGELFF
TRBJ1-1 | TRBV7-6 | CASSLAYSTVNTEAFF
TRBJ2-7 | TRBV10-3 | CAISEGLSYEQYF
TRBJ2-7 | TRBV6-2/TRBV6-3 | CASSYQGVTYEQYF
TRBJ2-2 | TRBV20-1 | CSARLARSTGELFF
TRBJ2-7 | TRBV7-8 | CASSLVGSGENF
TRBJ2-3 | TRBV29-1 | CSVVRFGLAGGRHTDTQYF
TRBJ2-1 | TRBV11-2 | CASSQTGTSGGKARSYNEQFF
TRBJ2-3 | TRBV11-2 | CASSPRPPDRTIPTDTQYF
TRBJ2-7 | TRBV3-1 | CASSPSDLYWTGWNYEQYF
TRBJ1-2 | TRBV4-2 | CASSQDPGGVYGYTF
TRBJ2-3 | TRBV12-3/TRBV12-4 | CASSLAGTEDTQYF
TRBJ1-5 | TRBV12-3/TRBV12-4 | CASTRGDGGFQPQHF
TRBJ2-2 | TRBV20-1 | CSARPGLRGDTGELFF
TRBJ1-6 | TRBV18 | CASSSLRPGQGDSPLHF
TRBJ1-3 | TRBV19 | CASSTGTDHSGNTIYF
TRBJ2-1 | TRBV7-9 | CASSPPGGVGMNEQFF
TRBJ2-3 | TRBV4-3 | CASSRGTGGSDTQYF
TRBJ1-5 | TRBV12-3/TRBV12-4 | CASSPPHEGPQHF
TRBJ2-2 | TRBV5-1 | CASSLSWGINTGELFF
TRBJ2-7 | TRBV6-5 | CASSYATGNEQYF
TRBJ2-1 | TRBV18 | CASSPAGSSYNEQFF
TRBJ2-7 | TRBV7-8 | CASSQGQNTYEQYF
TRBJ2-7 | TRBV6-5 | CASRSRGEQYF
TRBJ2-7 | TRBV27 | CASSSLLLGEQYF
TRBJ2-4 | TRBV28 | CASRTTGSHLALYF
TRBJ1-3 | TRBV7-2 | CASSRGPGNTIYF
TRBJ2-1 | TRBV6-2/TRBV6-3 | CASKAGAFDNEQFF
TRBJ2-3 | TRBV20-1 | CSARDAVRQGSTDTQYF
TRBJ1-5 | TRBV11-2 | CASSLDDRKESYQPQHF
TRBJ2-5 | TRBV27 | CASSLSLGSRETQYF
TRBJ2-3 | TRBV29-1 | CSVPGTLQGTDTQYF
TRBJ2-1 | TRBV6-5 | CASALLGQGEGQFF
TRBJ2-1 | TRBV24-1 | CATSRGTGWDEQFF
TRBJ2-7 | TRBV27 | CASSYATGSYEQYF
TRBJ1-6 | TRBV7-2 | CASSLAQTGGMLDSPLHF
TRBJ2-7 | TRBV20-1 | CSARDLVTSGGSSYEQYF
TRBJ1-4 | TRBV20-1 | CSAPGTALIWGNEKLFF
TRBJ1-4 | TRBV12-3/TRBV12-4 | CASSFGTRSNEKLFF
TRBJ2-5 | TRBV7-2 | CASSLVAEETQYF
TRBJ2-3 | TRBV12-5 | CASGLPPWASGGVDTQYF
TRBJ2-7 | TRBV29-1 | CSAGQGYEQYF
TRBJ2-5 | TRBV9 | CASSVGRVETQYF
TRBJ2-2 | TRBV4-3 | CASSQEAPGQGFTGELFF